This TCR beta chain came from a study of monozygotic twins with inflammatory bowel disease. TCRalpha and TCRbeta cDNA went through two nested PCRs of approximately 16 and 9 cycles. From its re-call of the 5' RACE reads, TCRdb lists each CDR3 protein once, without DNA. Its listing shows approximately 400,000 distinct CDR3 sequences. The CDR3 has 15 residues. Germline-derived CDR1 and CDR2 are SGHRS and YFSETQ. Sample: blood. This rearrangement joins TRBV5-1 to TRBJ2-7; TCRdb designates TRBD1, a call that cannot be tested without DNA. The sequence was obtained from a human donor with ulcerative colitis or Crohn's disease, or a healthy co-twin of an affected twin (not recorded which). The CDR3 protein is CASSFGDRVFHEQYF.